This T cell receptor (beta chain) was recovered during a study of neurological immune-mediated disorders. TCRdb processed the 5' RACE reads anew with MiXCR; each CDR3 protein has one entry. The sample has 70,000 to 90,000 distinct CDR3 sequences, around 4.6% seen once. V lost 1 base and J lost 4; bases outside the gene matches: 6. Germline CDR1 reads SGHVS; CDR2 reads FQNEAQ. This CDR3 is 16 amino acids long. The sequence derives from a woman in her 30s with multiple sclerosis. The chain carries TRBV7-8 and TRBJ2-3; 9 positions match TRBD1. Sequenced material: PBMCs. CDR3 region: CASSLGGQGLADTQYF. As DNA, the CDR3 is TGTGCCAGCAGCTTAGGGGGACAGGGATTAGCAGATACGCAGTATTTT.